Below are 21 T cell receptor beta chains sequenced from a single sample in a study of shared clonotypes between healthy human individuals. The table came from immunoSEQ multiplex PCR; TCRdb's copy has only in-frame clones and leaves some out. The table lists about 1 million clones, about three quarters of them singletons. The specimen sequenced was memory CD4+ T cells sorted from blood. Subset given: CD45RA-negative fraction. The receptors shown here come from a man aged 18 to 29 in good health.

V usage is TRBV18 and J usage is TRBJ2-1; 8 bases align to TRBD2. Germline V CDR1 and CDR2: KGHSH, LQKENI. This CDR3 has 15 residues. With 1 base clipped from V and 9 bases from J, the junction kept 8 bases outside the gene matches. This CDR3 is CASSPQTGGQAEQFF. CDR3 DNA sequence: TGTGCCAGCTCACCACAGACGGGGGGGCAGGCTGAGCAGTTCTTC. The complete variable domain, with remaining parts taken from reference TRBV18 and TRBJ2-1, reads NAGVMQNPRHLVRRRGQEARLRCSPMKGHSHVYWYRQLPEEGLKFMVYLQKENIIDESGMPKERFSAEFPKEGPSILRIQQVVRGDSAAYFCASSPQTGGQAEQFFGPGTRLTVL.

V usage is TRBV6-5 and J usage is TRBJ1-1; perhaps TRBD1 as D (6 bases). Germline V lookup: CDR1 MNHEY, CDR2 SVGAGI. The length of the CDR3 is 13 residues. V lost 3 bases to trimming and J lost 5 bases, with 10 bases between them. The CDR3 reads CASSYIGGTEAFF. The CDR3 region has the DNA TGTGCCAGCAGTTATATAGGGGGGACTGAAGCTTTCTTT.

This chain joins TRBV28 and TRBJ1-6; the D gene is possibly TRBD1 (6 bases). Deletions cut 6 bases from V and 5 bases from J, with 11 bases between. The CDR3 is 14 residues long. The germline V gene has CDR1 MDHEN and CDR2 SYDVKM. The CDR3, as DNA: TGTGCCAGCAGGCCCCACAGGGATAATTCACCCCTCCACTTT. Its translation: CASRPHRDNSPLHF.

The chain employs TRBV19 and TRBJ1-3, with 7 bases fitting TRBD1. CDR1 is LNHDA and CDR2 is SQIVND in the germline V gene (reference sequence). J gave up 7 bases and V 7 bases, and 10 bases lay outside the gene matches. This CDR3 comprises 14 residues. The CDR3 DNA sequence: TGTGCCAGTAACCGGGACAGCTCCAAGAACACCATATATTTT. Protein product: CASNRDSSKNTIYF.

The rearrangement uses TRBV27 and TRBJ1-5, with 9 bases fitting TRBD1. CDR1 is MNHEY, CDR2 SMNVEV, per germline (reference sequence). The CDR3 contains 16 residues. The V gene end was trimmed by 5 bases and the J gene end by 4 bases; junction bases not matched to a gene: 9. CDR3 residues: CASSPGTGLTNQPQHF. The DNA of the CDR3 is TGTGCCAGCAGTCCCGGGACAGGGCTTACAAATCAGCCCCAGCATTTT.

V is TRBV27 and J is TRBJ2-7; 8 nucleotides match TRBD1. CDR3 size: 16 residues. Germline V gene sequence: CDR1 MNHEY, CDR2 SMNVEV (reference sequence). V lost 11 bases to trimming and J lost 5 bases; unmatched junction nucleotides: 20. The CDR3 DNA sequence: TGTGCCTCAGGGGGCAGAAAGGGATATAGGGGCAACGAGCAGTACTTC. It translates to CASGGRKGYRGNEQYF.

Concerning this clone: Other nucleotide sequences in the sample specify the same CDR3. The chain combines TRBV7-2 with TRBJ2-1; weak D call: TRBD1 (6 bases). The CDR3 sequence is 12 residues long. V dropped 5 bases and J dropped 7 bases, with 9 bases sitting between them. Germline CDR1 and CDR2: SGHTA and FQGNSA. In nucleotides, the CDR3 is TGTGCCAGCAGCACAAGGGGGAATGAGCAGTTCTTC. Translated, it gives CASSTRGNEQFF.

This clone appeared a single time. The chain couples TRBV5-1 to TRBJ2-3, with a possible D match to TRBD1 (5 bases). Germline CDR1 is SGHRS and CDR2 is YFSETQ. The CDR3 contains 15 residues. V lost 0 bases and J 0 bases, leaving 8 bases between the germline ends. CDR3 nucleotides: TGCGCCAGCAGCTTGGGACAGAAGAGCACAGATACGCAGTATTTT. Encoded protein: CASSLGQKSTDTQYF. The whole variable domain, remainder taken from reference TRBV5-1 and TRBJ2-3, is KAGVTQTPRYLIKTRGQQVTLSCSPISGHRSVSWYQQTPGQGLQFLFEYFSETQRNKGNFPGRFSGRQFSNSRSEMNVSTLELGDSALYLCASSLGQKSTDTQYFGPGTRLTVL.

Points on this clone: The identical CDR3 is also encoded by other nucleotide sequences in the sample. The genes are TRBV6-5 and TRBJ2-6; D not resolved. Germline CDR1 MNHEY, CDR2 SVGAGI. V lost 1 base, J lost 4 bases, and 2 bases lay in between. The CDR3 runs to 13 residues. CDR3 in amino acids: CASSYLGANVLTF. CDR3 coding DNA: TGTGCCAGCAGTTACTTAGGGGCCAACGTCCTGACTTTC.

The genes are TRBV6-5 and TRBJ1-3, with D unclear. The CDR3 sequence is 14 residues long. Per germline, CDR1 MNHEY and CDR2 SVGAGI. V was clipped by 6 bases and J by 2 bases, with 11 bases between them. CDR3 protein: CASRGYGAGNTIYF. CDR3 in DNA: TGTGCCAGCAGGGGGTACGGGGCTGGAAACACCATATATTTT.

This clone was seen ten or more times. This rearrangement joins TRBV30 to TRBJ2-5; D not certain. The CDR3 runs to 18 residues. V gave up 3 bases and J gave up 5 bases, with 28 bases separating them. The V gene's germline CDR1 is GTSNPN and CDR2 SVGIG (reference sequence). For the CDR3, the DNA is TGTGCCTGGAGCCCGACGCCCCGCGGTTCCAGTCGTGGGGAGACCCAGTACTTC. Translation: CAWSPTPRGSSRGETQYF.

The rearrangement joins TRBV13 to TRBJ1-6; maybe TRBD1 (5 bases). Germline CDR1 is PRHDT and CDR2 is FYEKMQ (reference sequence). The V end was cut by 0 bases, the J end by 7 bases, with 19 bases between. This CDR3 region has 18 residues. CDR3 bases: TGTGCCAGCAGCTTAGGCCAGCGTAGAGAGACAGCGAATTCACCCCTCCACTTT. Translation gives CASSLGQRRETANSPLHF.

This sequence joins TRBV20-1 and TRBJ2-3; D unclear. Germline CDR1 and CDR2: DFQATT and SNEGSKA (reference sequence). Trimming cost V 6 bases and J 5 bases, with 6 bases left between them. The CDR3 loop spans 10 amino acids. The CDR3 is CSAVVDTQYF. As DNA, the CDR3 is TGCAGTGCCGTAGTAGATACGCAGTATTTT.

The genes are TRBV10-3 and TRBJ2-1; the D gene is possibly TRBD2 (6 bases). Germline V CDR1 and CDR2: ENHRY, SYGVKD. This CDR3 has 18 residues. The V end was cut by 5 bases, the J end by 4 bases, with 24 bases between. The CDR3 protein is CAISPHRDFLPKYNEQFF. DNA of the CDR3: TGTGCCATCAGTCCTCACCGGGACTTCCTCCCAAAATACAATGAGCAGTTCTTC.

This sequence joins TRBV5-1 and TRBJ2-4; D perhaps matches TRBD1 (5 bases). Germline V gene data show CDR1 as SGHRS and CDR2 as YFSETQ. V dropped 0 bases and J dropped 5 bases, with 9 bases sitting between them. CDR3 length: 14 amino acids. CDR3 DNA: TGCGCCAGCAGCTTGGGGGGCTACGAAAACATTCAGTACTTC. Protein sequence: CASSLGGYENIQYF.

Note on this clone: This CDR3 is also generated by other DNA sequences in the sample. The rearrangement joins TRBV6-1 to TRBJ2-5; D is unclear. Germline assignment: CDR1 MNHNS and CDR2 SASEGT. Trimming removed 5 bases at V and 5 bases at J, with 9 bases between. There are 12 residues in the CDR3. The CDR3 reads CASSPAEETQYF. CDR3 sequence (DNA): TGTGCCAGCAGTCCGGCCGAGGAGACCCAGTACTTC.

This clone was recorded a few times. This chain links TRBV30 with TRBJ2-7, with D maybe TRBD1 (6 bases). The germline V and J ends were trimmed by 2 bases and 3 bases, with 11 bases remaining between them. Looked up from germline, CDR1 is GTSNPN and CDR2 is SVGIG (reference sequence). This CDR3 has 13 residues. This CDR3 is CAWSPTGFYEQYF. CDR3 coding DNA: TGTGCCTGGAGTCCGACAGGATTCTACGAGCAGTACTTC. The variable domain in full, with the rest retrieved from reference TRBV30 and TRBJ2-7, is SQTIHQWPATLVQPVGSPLSLECTVEGTSNPNLYWYRQAAGRGLQLLFYSVGIGQISSEVPQNLSASRPQDRQFILSSKKLLLSDSGFYLCAWSPTGFYEQYFGPGTRLTVT.

This sequence joins TRBV6-1 and TRBJ2-7; D is tentatively TRBD1 or TRBD2 (5 bases each). The V end lost 5 bases, the J end lost 6 bases, and 14 bases lay between the germline ends. The CDR3 contains 13 residues. Germline CDR1 MNHNS, CDR2 SASEGT. Written as DNA, the CDR3 is TGTGCCAGCAGTAGGGACCGAGGAAGCGAGCAGTACTTC. Translated, it gives CASSRDRGSEQYF.

The gene calls are TRBV5-1 and TRBJ2-2; a weak D match, TRBD2 (6 bases). Trimming shortened V by 0 bases and J by 6 bases, and 12 bases separated the two germline ends. Germline V CDR1 and CDR2: SGHRS, YFSETQ. This CDR3 contains 15 residues. The CDR3 protein is CASSLEWTKSGELFF. DNA for the CDR3: TGCGCCAGCAGCTTGGAATGGACTAAGTCCGGGGAGCTGTTTTTT.

The gene calls are TRBV5-1 and TRBJ2-7, with D perhaps TRBD1 or TRBD2 (5 bases each). The CDR3 spans 15 residues. The germline V and J ends were trimmed by 0 bases and 3 bases, with 13 bases remaining between them. Germline CDR1 and CDR2: SGHRS and YFSETQ. Here the CDR3 DNA reads TGCGCCAGCAGCTTGGCTCAGGGAGAAGTCTACGAGCAGTACTTC. Its protein product is CASSLAQGEVYEQYF.

This chain uses TRBV6-1 with TRBJ1-2; TRBD1 matches at 8 bases. The ends lost 6 bases at V and 8 bases at J; junction bases unmatched: 11. The CDR3 extends over 14 amino acids. The germline V gene encodes CDR1 MNHNS and CDR2 SASEGT. For the CDR3, the DNA is TGTGCCAGCAGCGATCAGGGGGCCGTGCAGGGCTACACCTTC. Protein sequence: CASSDQGAVQGYTF.